This T cell receptor (beta chain) was documented in a study of T cell responses to AZD1222 COVID-19 vaccine. The overall study: Second-dose intervals of approximately 4 or approximately 12 weeks were pooled. Findings of the study overall: Repertoire collection took place solely once the T cell response had peaked.

Germline V gene sequence: CDR1 GTSNPN, CDR2 SVGIG (reference sequence). This CDR3 region has 13 residues. V dropped 2 bases and J dropped 4 bases, with 11 bases sitting between them. Clones were sequenced by immunoSEQ multiplex PCR, and TCRdb holds only the in-frame ones, with some missing. This sample has more than 100,000 clones, with around 91% found just once. For this clone: What it recognizes is unknown.

The genes are TRBV30 and TRBJ1-2, with D unresolved. Material: peripheral blood, obtained on day 0 of AZD1222 vaccination. The receptor was isolated from an adult in good health. CDR3 DNA: TGTGCCTGGAGTCCAGAAGAACTCTATGGCTACACCTTC. As protein: CAWSPEELYGYTF.